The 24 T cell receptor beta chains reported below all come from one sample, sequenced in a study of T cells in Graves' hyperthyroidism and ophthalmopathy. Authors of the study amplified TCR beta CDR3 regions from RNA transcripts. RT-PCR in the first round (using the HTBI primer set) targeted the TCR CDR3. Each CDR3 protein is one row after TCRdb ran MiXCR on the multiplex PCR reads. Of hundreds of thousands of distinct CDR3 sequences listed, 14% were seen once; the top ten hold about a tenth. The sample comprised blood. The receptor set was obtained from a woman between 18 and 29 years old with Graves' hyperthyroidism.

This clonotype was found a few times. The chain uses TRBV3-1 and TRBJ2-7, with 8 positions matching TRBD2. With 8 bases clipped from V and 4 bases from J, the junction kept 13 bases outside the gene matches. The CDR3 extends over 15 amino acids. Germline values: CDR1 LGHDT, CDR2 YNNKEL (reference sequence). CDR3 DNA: TGTGCCAGCGGGAACCGGACTAGCCTCTATTACGAGCAGTACTTC. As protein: CASGNRTSLYYEQYF.

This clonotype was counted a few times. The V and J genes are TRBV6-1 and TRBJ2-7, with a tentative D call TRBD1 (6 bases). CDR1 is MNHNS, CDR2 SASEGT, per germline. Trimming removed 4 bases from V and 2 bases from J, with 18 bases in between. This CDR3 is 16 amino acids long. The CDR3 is CASSGTVRLSAYEQYF. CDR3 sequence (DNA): TGTGCCAGCAGTGGGACAGTTCGCTTGTCCGCCTACGAGCAGTACTTC.

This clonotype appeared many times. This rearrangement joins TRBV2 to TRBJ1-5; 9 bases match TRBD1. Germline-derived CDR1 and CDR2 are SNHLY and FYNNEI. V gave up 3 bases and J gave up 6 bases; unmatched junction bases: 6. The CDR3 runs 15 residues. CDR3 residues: CASSDPGQGPQPQHF. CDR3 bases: TGTGCCAGCAGTGATCCGGGACAGGGACCTCAGCCCCAGCATTTT.

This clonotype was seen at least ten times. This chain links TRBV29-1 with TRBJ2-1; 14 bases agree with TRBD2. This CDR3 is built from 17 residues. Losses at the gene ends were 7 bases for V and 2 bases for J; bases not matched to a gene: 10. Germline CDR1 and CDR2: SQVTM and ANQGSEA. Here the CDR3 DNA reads TGCAGCGGAGTGGGGACTAGCGGGAGCCTCACCTACAATGAGCAGTTCTTC. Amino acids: CSGVGTSGSLTYNEQFF.

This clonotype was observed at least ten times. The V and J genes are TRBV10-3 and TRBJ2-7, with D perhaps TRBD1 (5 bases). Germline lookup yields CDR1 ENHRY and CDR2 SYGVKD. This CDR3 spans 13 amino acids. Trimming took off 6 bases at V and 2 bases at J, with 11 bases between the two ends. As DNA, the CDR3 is TGTGCCATCAGCGGGCAGGGCCCCTACGAGCAGTACTTC. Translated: CAISGQGPYEQYF.

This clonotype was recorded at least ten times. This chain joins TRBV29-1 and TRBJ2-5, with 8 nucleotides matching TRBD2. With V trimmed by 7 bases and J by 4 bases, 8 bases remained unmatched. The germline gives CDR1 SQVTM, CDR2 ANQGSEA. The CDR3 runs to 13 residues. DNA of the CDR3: TGCAGCGGAAGCGGGAGTCTCTCAGAGACCCAGTACTTC. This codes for CSGSGSLSETQYF.

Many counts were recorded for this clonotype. The CDR3 here is CASRPISGLAAKYEQYF. The CDR3 nucleotides are TGTGCCAGCAGACCCATCTCCGGACTAGCGGCAAAGTACGAGCAGTACTTC. The chain is built from TRBV7-2 and TRBJ2-7; 10 nucleotides agree with TRBD2. Germline CDR1 reads SGHTA; CDR2 reads FQGNSA. The CDR3 runs 17 residues. Unmatched junction bases numbered 15, after V lost 6 bases and J lost 4 bases.

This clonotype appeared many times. In DNA form, the CDR3 reads TGCGCCAGCAGGTCGCAGGGGCGGTATACGCAGTATTTT. Its translation is CASRSQGRYTQYF. The chain couples TRBV4-1 to TRBJ2-3; D might be TRBD1 (6 bases). In germline, CDR1 is MGHRA, CDR2 YSYEKL. Deletions cut 6 bases from V and 7 bases from J, with 14 bases between. This CDR3 has 13 amino acids.

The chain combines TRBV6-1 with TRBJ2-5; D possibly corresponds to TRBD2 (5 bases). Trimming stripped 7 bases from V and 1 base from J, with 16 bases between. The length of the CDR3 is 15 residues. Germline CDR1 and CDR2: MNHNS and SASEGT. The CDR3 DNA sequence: TGTGCCAGCACCCTACTCCCGGGGAGCCAAGAGACCCAGTACTTC. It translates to CASTLLPGSQETQYF.

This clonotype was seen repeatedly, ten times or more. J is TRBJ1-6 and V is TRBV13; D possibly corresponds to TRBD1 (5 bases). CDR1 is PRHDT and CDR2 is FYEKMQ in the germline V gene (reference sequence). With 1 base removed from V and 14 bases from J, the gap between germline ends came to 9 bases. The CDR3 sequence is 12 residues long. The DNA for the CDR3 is TGTGCCAGCAGCTTAGTAGGGGAGGCCCTCCACTTT. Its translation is CASSLVGEALHF.

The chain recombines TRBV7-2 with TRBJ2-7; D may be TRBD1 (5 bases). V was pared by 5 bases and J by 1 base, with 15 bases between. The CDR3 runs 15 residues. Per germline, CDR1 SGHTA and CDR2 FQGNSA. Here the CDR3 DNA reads TGTGCCAGCAGCCAGGGCGGCTATGATTCCTACGAGCAGTACTTC. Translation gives CASSQGGYDSYEQYF.

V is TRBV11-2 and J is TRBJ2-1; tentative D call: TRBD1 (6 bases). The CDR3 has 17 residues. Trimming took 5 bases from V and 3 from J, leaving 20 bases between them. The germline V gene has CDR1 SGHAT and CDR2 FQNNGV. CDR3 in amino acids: CASSQDISGTLYNEQFF. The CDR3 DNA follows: TGTGCCAGCAGCCAAGATATATCCGGGACACTCTACAATGAGCAGTTCTTC.

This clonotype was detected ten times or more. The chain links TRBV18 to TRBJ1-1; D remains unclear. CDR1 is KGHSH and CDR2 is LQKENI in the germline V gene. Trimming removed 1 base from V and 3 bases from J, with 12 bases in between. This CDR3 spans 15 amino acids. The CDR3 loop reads CASSPRNEMDTEAFF. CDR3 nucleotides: TGTGCCAGCTCACCACGGAACGAAATGGACACTGAAGCTTTCTTT.

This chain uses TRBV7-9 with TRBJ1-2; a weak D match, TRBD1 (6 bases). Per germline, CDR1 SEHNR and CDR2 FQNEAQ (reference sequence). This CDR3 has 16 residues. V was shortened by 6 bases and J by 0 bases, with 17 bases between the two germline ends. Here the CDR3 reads CASRPSRTASNYGYTF. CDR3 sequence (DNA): TGTGCCAGCAGACCAAGCCGGACAGCATCTAACTATGGCTACACCTTC. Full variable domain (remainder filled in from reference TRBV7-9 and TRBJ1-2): DTGVSQNPRHKITKRGQNVTFRCDPISEHNRLYWYRQTLGQGPEFLTYFQNEAQLEKSRLLSDRFSAERPKGSFSTLEIQRTEQGDSAMYLCASRPSRTASNYGYTFGSGTRLTVV.

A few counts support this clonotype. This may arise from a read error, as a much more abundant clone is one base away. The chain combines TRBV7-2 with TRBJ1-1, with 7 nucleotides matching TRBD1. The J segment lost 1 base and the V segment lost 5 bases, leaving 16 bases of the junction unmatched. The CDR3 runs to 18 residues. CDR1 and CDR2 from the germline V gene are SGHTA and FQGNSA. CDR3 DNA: TGTGCCAGCAGCGCTAGAACCGGGACAGCAGACACGAACACTGAAGCTTTCTTT. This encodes CASSARTGTADTNTEAFF.

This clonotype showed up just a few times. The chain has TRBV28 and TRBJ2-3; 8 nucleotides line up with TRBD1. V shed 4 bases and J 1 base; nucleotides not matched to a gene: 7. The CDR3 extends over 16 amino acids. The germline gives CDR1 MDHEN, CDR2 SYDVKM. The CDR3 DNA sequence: TGTGCCAGCAGTTCCCCAGGGGGCGGGCGCACAGATACGCAGTATTTT. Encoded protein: CASSSPGGGRTDTQYF.

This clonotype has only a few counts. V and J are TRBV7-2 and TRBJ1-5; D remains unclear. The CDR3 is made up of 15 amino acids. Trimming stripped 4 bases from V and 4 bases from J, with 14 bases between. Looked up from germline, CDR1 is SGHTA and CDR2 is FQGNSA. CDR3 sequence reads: CASSWEHTLNQPQHF. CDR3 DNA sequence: TGTGCCAGCAGCTGGGAACATACATTAAATCAGCCCCAGCATTTT.

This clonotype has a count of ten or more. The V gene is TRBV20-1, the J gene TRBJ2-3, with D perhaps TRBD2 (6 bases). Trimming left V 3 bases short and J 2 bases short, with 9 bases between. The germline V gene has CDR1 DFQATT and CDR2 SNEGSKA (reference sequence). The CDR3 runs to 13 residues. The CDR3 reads CSASAGFTDTQYF. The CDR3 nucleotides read TGCAGTGCTAGTGCGGGATTCACAGATACGCAGTATTTT.

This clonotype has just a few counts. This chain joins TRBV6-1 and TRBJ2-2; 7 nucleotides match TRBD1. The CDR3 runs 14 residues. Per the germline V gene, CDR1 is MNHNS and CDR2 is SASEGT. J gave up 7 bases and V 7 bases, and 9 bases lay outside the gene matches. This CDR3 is CASKRTGDGGELFF. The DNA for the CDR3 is TGTGCCAGCAAACGTACAGGGGACGGCGGGGAGCTGTTTTTT.

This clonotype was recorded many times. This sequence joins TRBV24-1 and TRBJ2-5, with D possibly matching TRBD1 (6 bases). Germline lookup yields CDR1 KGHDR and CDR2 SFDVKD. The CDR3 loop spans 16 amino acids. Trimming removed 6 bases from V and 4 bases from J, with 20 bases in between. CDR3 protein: CATSSPATGIGETQYF. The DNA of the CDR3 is TGTGCCACCAGTTCGCCGGCGACAGGAATTGGAGAGACCCAGTACTTC.

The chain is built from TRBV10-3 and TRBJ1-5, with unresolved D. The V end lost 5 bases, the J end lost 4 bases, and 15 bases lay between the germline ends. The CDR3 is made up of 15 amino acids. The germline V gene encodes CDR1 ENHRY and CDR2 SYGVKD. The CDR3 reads CAISSRGWENQPQHF. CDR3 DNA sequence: TGTGCCATCAGTAGTCGAGGGTGGGAGAATCAGCCCCAGCATTTT.

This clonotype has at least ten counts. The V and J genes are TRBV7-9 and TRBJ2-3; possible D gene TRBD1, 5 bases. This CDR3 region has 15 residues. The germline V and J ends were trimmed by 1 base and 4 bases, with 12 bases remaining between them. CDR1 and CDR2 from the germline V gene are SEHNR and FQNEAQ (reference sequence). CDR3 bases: TGTGCCAGCAGCTTAGACAGGACATCCGCAGATACGCAGTATTTT. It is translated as CASSLDRTSADTQYF.

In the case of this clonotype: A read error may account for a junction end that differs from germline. The CDR3 region has the DNA TGTGCCAGCAGTTTGATGAACAATGAGCAGCTCTTC. It yields the protein CASSLMNNEQLF. The V and J genes are TRBV12-3 or TRBV12-4 and TRBJ2-1; D not certain. This CDR3 has 12 residues.

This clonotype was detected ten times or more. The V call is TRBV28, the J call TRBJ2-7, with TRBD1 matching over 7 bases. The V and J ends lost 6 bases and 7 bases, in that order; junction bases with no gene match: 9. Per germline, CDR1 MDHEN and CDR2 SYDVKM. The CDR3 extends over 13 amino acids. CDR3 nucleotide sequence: TGTGCCAGCAGGGAAGAGGACAGGAGTGAGCAGTACTTC. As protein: CASREEDRSEQYF.